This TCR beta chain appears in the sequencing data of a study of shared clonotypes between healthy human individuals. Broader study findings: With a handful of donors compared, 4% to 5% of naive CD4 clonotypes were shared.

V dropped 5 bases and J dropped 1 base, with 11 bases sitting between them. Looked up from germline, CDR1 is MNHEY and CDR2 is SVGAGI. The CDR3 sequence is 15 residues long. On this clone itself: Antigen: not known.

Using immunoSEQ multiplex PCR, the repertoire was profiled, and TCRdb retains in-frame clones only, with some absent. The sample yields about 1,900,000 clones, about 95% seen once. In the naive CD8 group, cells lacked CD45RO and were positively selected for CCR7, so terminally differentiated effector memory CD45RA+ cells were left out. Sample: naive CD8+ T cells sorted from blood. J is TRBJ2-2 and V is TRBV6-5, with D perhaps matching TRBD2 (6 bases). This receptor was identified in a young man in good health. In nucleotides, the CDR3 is TGTGCCAGCAGTCCGGGACTCCTGAACACCGGGGAGCTGTTTTTT. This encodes CASSPGLLNTGELFF.